These 15 T cell receptor beta chains were sequenced from one sample in a study of blood T cell repertoires in COVID-19. Method: immunoSEQ multiplex PCR; TCRdb's copy keeps in-frame clones and lacks some. The sample lists roughly 81,000 clones, around 86% seen once, with around 5.2% in the top ten. The sequencing sample was made of peripheral blood. These receptors were obtained from a middle-aged man with acute or convalescent COVID-19.

Sample share makes this clone large. The rearrangement links TRBV18 to TRBJ1-6; no definite D call. The CDR3 is 15 residues long. Trimming took off 3 bases at V and 8 bases at J, with 14 bases between the two ends. Germline CDR1 and CDR2: KGHSH and LQKENI. The CDR3 sequence is CASSPSGSRDSPLHF. The CDR3 bases are TGTGCCAGCTCACCTTCCGGGTCCCGGGATTCACCCCTCCACTTT.

The chain has TRBV30 and TRBJ2-5; 8 bases line up with TRBD1. Germline assignment: CDR1 GTSNPN and CDR2 SVGIG (reference sequence). The ends lost 0 bases at V and 2 bases at J; junction bases unmatched: 5. This CDR3 has 15 residues. CDR3 region: CAWSVGTGAQETQYF. Here the CDR3 DNA reads TGTGCCTGGAGTGTGGGGACAGGCGCTCAAGAGACCCAGTACTTC.

The rearrangement uses TRBV30 and TRBJ2-7; D might be TRBD1 (6 bases). V gave up 2 bases and J gave up 6 bases, with 11 bases separating them. The CDR3 is made up of 12 amino acids. Germline assignment: CDR1 GTSNPN and CDR2 SVGIG (reference sequence). The CDR3 here is CAWSQGLVEQYF. CDR3 DNA sequence: TGTGCCTGGAGTCAGGGGCTGGTCGAGCAGTACTTC.

The chain recombines TRBV5-5 with TRBJ1-1; D gene uncertain. CDR1 SGHKS and CDR2 YYEKEE come from the germline V gene (reference sequence). V lost 0 bases to trimming and J lost 0 bases, with 3 bases between them. The CDR3 runs 13 residues. CDR3 in DNA: TGTGCCAGCAGCTTGGTAGTGAACACTGAAGCTTTCTTT. Protein: CASSLVVNTEAFF.

The chain joins TRBV29-1 to TRBJ2-4; 10 bases match TRBD2. J gave up 0 bases and V 7 bases, and 12 bases lay outside the gene matches. Germline V gene data show CDR1 as SQVTM and CDR2 as ANQGSEA. The CDR3 sequence is 17 residues long. The chain's CDR3 is CSATTAGGPLAKNIQYF. The CDR3 nucleotides are TGCAGCGCGACCACAGCGGGAGGGCCTTTAGCCAAAAACATTCAGTACTTC.

The J gene is TRBJ1-1, the V gene TRBV7-8; TRBD1 matches at 7 bases. The CDR3 extends over 14 amino acids. The germline CDR1 and CDR2 sequences are SGHVS and FQNEAQ. V lost 4 bases, J lost 4 bases, and 6 bases stayed unmatched. The CDR3 nucleotides read TGTGCCAGCAGCTCACAGGGGCGGGGCACTGAAGCTTTCTTT. Translating gives CASSSQGRGTEAFF.

This chain joins TRBV5-8 and TRBJ2-1; a weak D match, TRBD1 (6 bases). V was trimmed by 3 bases and J by 4 bases, leaving 14 bases between them. Germline V gene sequence: CDR1 SGHTS, CDR2 YDEGEE. The CDR3 is made up of 15 amino acids. As DNA, the CDR3 is TGTGCCAGCAGCTACGACAGGAGCCCATACAATGAGCAGTTCTTC. It yields the protein CASSYDRSPYNEQFF.

The chain carries TRBV10-3 and TRBJ1-1; maybe TRBD1 (6 bases). Trimming left V 2 bases short and J 5 bases short, with 12 bases between. The CDR3 length is 14 residues. The germline CDR1 and CDR2 sequences are ENHRY and SYGVKD. Written as DNA, the CDR3 is TGTGCCATCAGTGAGATGGGGGCGCGTACTGAAGCTTTCTTT. Translated, it gives CAISEMGARTEAFF.

V gene TRBV14 combines with J gene TRBJ2-7, with a weak D call TRBD1 (5 bases). The CDR3 runs 14 residues. Germline V CDR1 and CDR2: SGHDN, FVKESK. Trimming took off 4 bases at V and 5 bases at J, with 15 bases between the two ends. The chain's CDR3 is CASSRADIVNEQYF. The CDR3 region has the DNA TGTGCCAGCAGCCGGGCGGACATTGTCAACGAGCAGTACTTC.

The chain's CDR3 is CASSIWGLAGYSETQYF. The CDR3 nucleotides are TGTGCCAGTAGTATTTGGGGACTAGCGGGGTATTCTGAGACCCAGTACTTC. This sequence joins TRBV19 and TRBJ2-5, with 13 bases matching TRBD2. V shed 3 bases, J shed 5 bases, and the junction held 9 bases outside the gene matches. This CDR3 contains 17 residues. Germline-derived CDR1 and CDR2 are LNHDA and SQIVND (reference sequence).

V is TRBV7-9 and J is TRBJ1-4; D gene uncertain. V was pared by 4 bases and J by 5 bases, with 17 bases between. The CDR3 length is 16 residues. Germline V CDR1 and CDR2: SEHNR, FQNEAQ (reference sequence). The CDR3 loop reads CASSSGAWRVNEKLFF. Written as DNA, the CDR3 is TGTGCCAGCAGCTCAGGCGCCTGGAGGGTCAATGAAAAACTGTTTTTT.

This clone was observed a few times. The V call is TRBV4-2, the J call TRBJ2-7; TRBD1 aligns across 7 bases. The ends lost 0 bases at V and 2 bases at J; junction bases unmatched: 13. Germline lookup yields CDR1 LGHNA and CDR2 YNFKEQ. CDR3 length: 18 residues. CDR3 residues: CASSQDRSGTALTYEQYF. For the CDR3, the DNA is TGTGCCAGCAGCCAAGATCGGAGTGGGACAGCCCTTACCTACGAGCAGTACTTC.

The DNA of the CDR3 is TGTGCCTGGAGTGTAGGACAGGGTGGGAATCAGCCCCAGCATTTT. The encoded protein is CAWSVGQGGNQPQHF. The rearrangement joins TRBV30 to TRBJ1-5, with 8 bases matching TRBD1. The CDR3 length is 15 residues. With 0 bases clipped from V and 4 bases from J, the junction kept 5 bases outside the gene matches. Germline V gene lookup returns CDR1 GTSNPN and CDR2 SVGIG (reference sequence).

This clone has just one count. V gene TRBV6-6 combines with J gene TRBJ1-5; D is uncertain. CDR3 length: 16 residues. The germline CDR1 and CDR2 sequences are MNHNY and SVGAGI (reference sequence). The V gene lost 2 bases and the J gene lost 0 bases, with 11 bases spanning the gap. CDR3 DNA sequence: TGTGCCAGCAGTTACAATAGCGAGGGTAGCAATCAGCCCCAGCATTTT. Translated: CASSYNSEGSNQPQHF.

The chain is built from TRBV10-3 and TRBJ2-1; D is unresolved. The CDR3 totals 13 residues. Per germline, CDR1 ENHRY and CDR2 SYGVKD. The V end was cut by 8 bases, the J end by 2 bases, with 10 bases between. This CDR3 is CAIGVEAYNEQFF. The CDR3, as DNA: TGTGCCATCGGCGTTGAGGCCTACAATGAGCAGTTCTTC.